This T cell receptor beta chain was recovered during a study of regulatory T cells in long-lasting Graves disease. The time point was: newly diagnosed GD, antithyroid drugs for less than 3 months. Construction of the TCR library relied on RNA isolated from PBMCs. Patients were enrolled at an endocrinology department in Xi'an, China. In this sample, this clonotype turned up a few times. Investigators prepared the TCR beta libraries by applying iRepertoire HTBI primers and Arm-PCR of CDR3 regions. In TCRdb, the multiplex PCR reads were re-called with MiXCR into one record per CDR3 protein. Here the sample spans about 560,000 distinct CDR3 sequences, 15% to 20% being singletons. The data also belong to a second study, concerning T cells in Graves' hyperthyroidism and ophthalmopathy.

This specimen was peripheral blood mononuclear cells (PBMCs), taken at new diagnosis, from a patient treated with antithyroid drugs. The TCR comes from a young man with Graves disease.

In DNA form, the CDR3 reads TGTGCCAGCAGCGTAGGGTGGCAGGGGGCCTATGGCTACACCTTC. It translates to CASSVGWQGAYGYTF. This sequence joins TRBV9 and TRBJ1-2; 8 bases are a match to TRBD1. The CDR3 runs to 15 residues. Losses at the gene ends were 0 bases for V and 4 bases for J; bases not matched to a gene: 5. The V gene's germline CDR1 is SGDLS and CDR2 YYNGEE.